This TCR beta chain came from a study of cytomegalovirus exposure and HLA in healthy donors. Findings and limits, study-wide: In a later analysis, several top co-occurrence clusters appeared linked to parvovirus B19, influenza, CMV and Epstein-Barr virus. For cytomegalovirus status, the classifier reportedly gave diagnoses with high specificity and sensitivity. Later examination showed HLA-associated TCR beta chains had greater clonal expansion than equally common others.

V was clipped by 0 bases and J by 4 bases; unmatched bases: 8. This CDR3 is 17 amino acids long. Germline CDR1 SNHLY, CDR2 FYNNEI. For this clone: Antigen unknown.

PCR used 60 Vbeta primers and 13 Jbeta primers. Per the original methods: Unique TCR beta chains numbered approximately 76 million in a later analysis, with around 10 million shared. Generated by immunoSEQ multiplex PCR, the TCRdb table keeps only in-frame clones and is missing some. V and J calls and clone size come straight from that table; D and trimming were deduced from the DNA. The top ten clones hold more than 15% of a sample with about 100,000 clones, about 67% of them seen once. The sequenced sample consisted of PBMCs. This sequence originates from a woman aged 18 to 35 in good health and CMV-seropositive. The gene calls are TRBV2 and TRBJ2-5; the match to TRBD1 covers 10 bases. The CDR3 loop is CASSEARTGGVRETQYF. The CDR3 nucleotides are TGTGCCAGCAGTGAAGCGCGGACAGGGGGGGTGAGAGAGACCCAGTACTTC.